The clone carrying this TCR beta chain has a handful of counts. This sample stems from a study of T cells in Graves' hyperthyroidism and ophthalmopathy. Germline CDR1 GTSNPN, CDR2 SVGIG (reference sequence). This CDR3 contains 13 residues. Between the trimmed V and J ends, which lost 8 bases and 1 base, there was a span of 11 bases. The TCR beta CDR3 regions underwent amplification using RNA transcripts as the source. The TCR CDR3 first-round RT-PCR relied on the HTBI primer set. TCRdb analysed the multiplex PCR reads with MiXCR anew, one entry per CDR3 protein. The top ten clones hold around 47% of a sample with 450,000 to 500,000 distinct CDR3 sequences, 20% to 25% of them seen once.

The TCR sequence derives from a woman aged 70-85 years with Graves' ophthalmopathy. The specimen was blood. V gene TRBV30 combines with J gene TRBJ2-2, with D perhaps matching TRBD1 (5 bases). The CDR3 sequence is CAGMTVNTGELFF. In DNA, the CDR3 is TGTGCCGGGATGACAGTGAACACCGGGGAGCTGTTTTTT.